The clone carrying this TCR beta chain has just a few counts. What it binds is unknown. The study reverse transcribed the entire isolated RNA, so it sequenced expressed TCRB transcripts. Average reads for naive, central memory and regulatory T cell samples were about 3.57 million. Using immunoSEQ multiplex PCR, the repertoire was profiled, and TCRdb retains in-frame clones only, with some absent. The sample yields over 150,000 clones, approximately 8% seen once. These data belong to a study of beta chain features in type 1 diabetes. Across the whole study: Across every sample, 107,917,701 sorted cells were examined in total. Study-wide points: Shortening of TCRB CDR3s, moderate but significant, appeared in all four CD4+ subsets of Type 1 diabetes patients.

The authors took one heparinised blood draw, averaging about 116 mL, from each donor. By way of CD45RO/CCR7/CD25/CD127/CD95/CD27, the CD4+ regulatory, stem cell-like memory, central memory and naive cells were sorted. With V trimmed by 2 bases and J by 6 bases, 7 bases remained unmatched. Germline assignment: CDR1 SGHNT and CDR2 YYREEE (reference sequence). The CDR3 sequence is 14 residues long. V is TRBV5-4 and J is TRBJ1-2; 7 bases line up with TRBD1. The TCR originated in a woman aged 40 to 55 with type 1 diabetes. Sequencing was done on a sample of central memory CD4+ T cells from blood. This CDR3 reads CASSFAGTVNGYTF. The CDR3 coding sequence is TGTGCCAGCAGCTTCGCCGGGACAGTCAATGGCTACACCTTC.